The 32 T cell receptor beta chains given below trace back to one sample, sequenced in a study of blood T cell repertoires in COVID-19. Some clones are missing from TCRdb's copy, which holds only in-frame ones; the method was immunoSEQ multiplex PCR. The table has roughly 100,000 clones, roughly 91% seen once. Sequencing was performed on peripheral blood. The receptors were sampled from a human donor in a cohort sampled during active COVID-19.

This chain uses TRBV27 with TRBJ2-7; possibly TRBD1 for D (5 bases). V was trimmed by 6 bases and J by 1 base, leaving 10 bases between them. Germline V CDR1 and CDR2: MNHEY, SMNVEV (reference sequence). CDR3 length: 13 residues. The CDR3, as DNA: TGTGCCAGCAGGAAGACAGCTTCCTACGAGCAGTACTTC. Its translation: CASRKTASYEQYF.

This chain uses TRBV19 with TRBJ2-4; tentative D call: TRBD2 (6 bases). V was clipped by 9 bases and J by 6 bases, with 12 bases between them. This CDR3 is built from 12 residues. Looked up from germline, CDR1 is LNHDA and CDR2 is SQIVND (reference sequence). The DNA for the CDR3 is TGTGCCAGGATCGGACTACCAAACATTCAGTACTTC. As protein: CARIGLPNIQYF.

This rearrangement joins TRBV19 to TRBJ2-1, with 9 bases identical to TRBD2. CDR1 is LNHDA, CDR2 SQIVND, per germline (reference sequence). Trimming took 5 bases from V and 7 from J; bases not matched to a gene: 9. The CDR3 is 15 amino acids. The CDR3 here is CASSFPAGGWNEQFF. CDR3 bases: TGTGCCAGTAGTTTTCCAGCGGGAGGTTGGAATGAGCAGTTCTTC.

V is TRBV2 and J is TRBJ2-1, with a weak D call TRBD1 (6 bases). The V and J ends lost 8 bases and 7 bases respectively, with 18 bases between them. The CDR3 is made up of 14 amino acids. Germline-derived CDR1 and CDR2 are SNHLY and FYNNEI. The CDR3 bases are TGTGCCAGCGGGGCAGGGGCCACTTTGAATGAGCAGTTCTTC. Protein sequence: CASGAGATLNEQFF.

The chain is built from TRBV25-1 and TRBJ2-1, with D unclear. Trimming shortened V by 3 bases and J by 0 bases, and 12 bases separated the two germline ends. Germline lookup yields CDR1 MGHDK and CDR2 SYGVNS. CDR3 size: 16 residues. In DNA form, the CDR3 reads TGTGCCAGCAGTGACTTTATACAAAGCTCCTACAATGAGCAGTTCTTC. It yields the protein CASSDFIQSSYNEQFF.

DNA of the CDR3: TGTGCCAGCGGCGCAATACAGGGGGCGGGGGAGCAGTACTTC. This codes for CASGAIQGAGEQYF. This chain joins TRBV28 and TRBJ2-7; 9 bases fit TRBD1. J gave up 7 bases and V 8 bases, and 12 bases lay outside the gene matches. CDR3 length equals 14 residues. Germline loops: CDR1 MDHEN, CDR2 SYDVKM.

The V call is TRBV28, the J call TRBJ2-3, with D possibly TRBD1 on 5 matching bases. CDR1 MDHEN and CDR2 SYDVKM come from the germline V gene. The CDR3 length is 12 residues. The V end lost 3 bases, the J end lost 10 bases, and 11 bases lay between the germline ends. CDR3 bases: TGTGCCAGCAGTTTCTTGGACACGGCGCAGTATTTT. Protein product: CASSFLDTAQYF.

The gene calls are TRBV4-1 and TRBJ1-6, with 8 bases identical to TRBD1. Trimming at V came to 3 bases and at J to 9 bases, leaving 10 bases not matched to a gene. This CDR3 spans 16 amino acids. Looked up from germline, CDR1 is MGHRA and CDR2 is YSYEKL. In DNA form, the CDR3 reads TGCGCCAGCAGCCACATACAGGGGGGCGATAGTTCACCCCTCCACTTT. It yields the protein CASSHIQGGDSSPLHF.

The rearrangement joins TRBV5-1 to TRBJ2-3; tentatively, D is TRBD2 (5 bases). CDR3 size: 15 residues. Germline CDR1 is SGHRS and CDR2 is YFSETQ. The V end was cut by 0 bases, the J end by 2 bases, with 10 bases between. This CDR3 reads CASSLGGLNTDTQYF. For the CDR3, the DNA is TGCGCCAGCAGCTTGGGCGGGTTAAACACAGATACGCAGTATTTT.

This clone was seen a few times. V usage is TRBV4-2 and J usage is TRBJ2-1; 10 nucleotides align to TRBD2. V lost 4 bases and J lost 6; bases outside the gene matches: 9. CDR1 is LGHNA, CDR2 YNFKEQ, per germline. The CDR3 covers 16 residues. Here the CDR3 DNA reads TGTGCCAGCAGCCTTTTCCTAGCGGGAGCTGGCAATGAGCAGTTCTTC. Translating it yields CASSLFLAGAGNEQFF.

This clone was seen only a few times. The gene calls are TRBV30 and TRBJ2-7; 9 nucleotides align to TRBD1. This CDR3 is 13 amino acids long. Germline V gene data show CDR1 as GTSNPN and CDR2 as SVGIG (reference sequence). Trimming removed 5 bases from V and 5 bases from J; junction bases left unmatched: 7. The CDR3 region has the DNA TGTGCCTGGGCGGGACAGGGTACCGACGAGCAGTACTTC. Translated, it gives CAWAGQGTDEQYF. The full variable domain, with the rest looked up from reference TRBV30 and TRBJ2-7, is SQTIHQWPATLVQPVGSPLSLECTVEGTSNPNLYWYRQAAGRGLQLLFYSVGIGQISSEVPQNLSASRPQDRQFILSSKKLLLSDSGFYLCAWAGQGTDEQYFGPGTRLTVT.

V is TRBV30 and J is TRBJ1-3, with D perhaps TRBD1 (5 bases). V was cut by 8 bases and J by 7 bases, with 30 bases left in between. The CDR3 is 17 residues long. CDR1 is GTSNPN, CDR2 SVGIG, per germline (reference sequence). The CDR3 region has the DNA TGTGCCGGGAAATTTTATTCGGACACCAATCCCCCCAACACCATATATTTT. Amino acids: CAGKFYSDTNPPNTIYF.

The chain recombines TRBV4-3 with TRBJ1-1; 7 nucleotides align to TRBD1. CDR1 is LGHNA and CDR2 is YSLEER in the germline V gene. The CDR3 extends over 15 amino acids. V lost 3 bases, J lost 1 base, and 5 bases stayed unmatched. This chain's CDR3 is CASSQVGQSNTEAFF. The CDR3 nucleotides are TGCGCCAGCAGCCAGGTGGGACAGTCGAACACTGAAGCTTTCTTT.

The chain has TRBV7-9 and TRBJ1-1; 10 bases are shared with TRBD1. The V segment lost 6 bases and the J segment 3 bases; nucleotides outside the gene matches: 1. This CDR3 has 13 amino acids. Germline V lookup: CDR1 SEHNR, CDR2 FQNEAQ (reference sequence). The chain's CDR3 is CASRDRGDTEAFF. For the CDR3, the DNA is TGTGCCAGCAGGGACAGGGGGGACACTGAAGCTTTCTTT.

This clone was detected a few times. The rearrangement uses TRBV9 and TRBJ1-3; 7 bases are shared with TRBD1. The V and J ends lost 4 bases and 4 bases, in that order; junction bases with no gene match: 8. This CDR3 is built from 15 residues. The germline V gene has CDR1 SGDLS and CDR2 YYNGEE. CDR3 protein: CASSLTTGTGNTIYF. The CDR3 DNA follows: TGTGCCAGCAGCTTAACGACAGGGACGGGAAACACCATATATTTT.

V usage is TRBV5-4 and J usage is TRBJ2-2, with 14 nucleotides matching TRBD2. This CDR3 spans 18 amino acids. In germline, CDR1 is SGHNT, CDR2 YYREEE (reference sequence). The V segment lost 4 bases and the J segment 5 bases; nucleotides outside the gene matches: 10. The CDR3 here is CASSGPGLAGVATGELFF. The CDR3 DNA reads TGTGCCAGCAGCGGCCCGGGACTAGCGGGAGTAGCAACCGGGGAGCTGTTTTTT.

The chain couples TRBV5-3 to TRBJ2-7, with D possibly TRBD2 on 6 matching bases. TRBV5-3 is designated an ORF whose function remains uncertain. V was clipped by 4 bases and J by 2 bases, with 16 bases between them. The CDR3 spans 15 residues. DNA for the CDR3: TGTGCCAGAAGCCCCCGGGACTCCCGCACCTACGAGCAGTACTTC. Its protein is CARSPRDSRTYEQYF.

V usage is TRBV19 and J usage is TRBJ1-1, with D unresolved. CDR1 is LNHDA, CDR2 SQIVND, per germline (reference sequence). This CDR3 has 13 amino acids. Between the trimmed V and J ends, which lost 7 bases and 4 bases, there was a span of 13 bases. The CDR3 DNA reads as TGTGCCAGTACCCAGGAAGCGGGCACTGAAGCTTTCTTT. This translates into CASTQEAGTEAFF.

The chain is built from TRBV24-1 and TRBJ2-1, with 8 bases identical to TRBD2. Trimming took 5 bases from V and 1 from J; bases not matched to a gene: 6. This CDR3 region has 16 residues. Germline V lookup: CDR1 KGHDR, CDR2 SFDVKD. CDR3 nucleotide sequence: TGTGCCACCAGTGGTCCGGGACTAGGTTCCTACAATGAGCAGTTCTTC. Protein: CATSGPGLGSYNEQFF.

This clone was counted once. The junction departs from the called germline gene at one end, perhaps through a read error. The V and J genes are TRBV5-1 and TRBJ2-4, with 7 bases that match TRBD2. Germline lookup yields CDR1 SGHRS and CDR2 YFSETQ. The CDR3 covers 12 residues. CDR3 loop: CASSLGGRVLHF. In DNA, the CDR3 is TGCGCCAGCAGCTTGGGAGGGAGGGTGTTGCACTTC.

This chain uses TRBV15 with TRBJ2-2; D may be TRBD1 (5 bases). Germline values: CDR1 LNHNV, CDR2 YYDKDF (reference sequence). V shed 1 base and J shed 6 bases, with 9 bases lying between them. The CDR3 totals 14 residues. The CDR3: CATSRAQGPGELFF. The DNA for the CDR3 is TGTGCCACCAGCAGAGCCCAGGGCCCCGGGGAGCTGTTTTTT. The entire variable domain, with the rest obtained from reference TRBV15 and TRBJ2-2, is as follows: DAMVIQNPRYQVTQFGKPVTLSCSQTLNHNVMYWYQQKSSQAPKLLFHYYDKDFNNEADTPDNFQSRRPNTSFCFLDIRSPGLGDTAMYLCATSRAQGPGELFFGEGSRLTVL.

This chain joins TRBV6-6 and TRBJ1-1; D might be TRBD1 (5 bases). Germline CDR1 MNHNY, CDR2 SVGAGI (reference sequence). The CDR3 spans 14 residues. The ends were cut back, 6 bases at V and 1 base at J, with 12 bases in the middle. The CDR3 bases are TGTGCCAGCAGGGGGGGACCGAAGAACACTGAAGCTTTCTTT. As protein: CASRGGPKNTEAFF.

The chain has TRBV7-6 and TRBJ2-7, with 9 bases lining up with TRBD2. The CDR3 extends over 15 amino acids. CDR1 and CDR2 from the germline V gene are SGHVS and FNYEAQ. The trim removed 1 base at V and 3 bases at J, leaving 4 bases unmatched. CDR3 loop: CASSLEGTSSYEQYF. DNA for the CDR3: TGTGCCAGCAGCTTAGAGGGGACTAGCAGCTACGAGCAGTACTTC.

V usage is TRBV11-2 and J usage is TRBJ1-2; the D is unclear. Germline CDR1 reads SGHAT; CDR2 reads FQNNGV. Trimming took off 1 base at V and 4 bases at J, with 13 bases between the two ends. The CDR3 covers 15 residues. CDR3: CASSLGIGYGYGYTF. CDR3 coding DNA: TGTGCCAGCAGCTTAGGAATCGGTTACGGCTATGGCTACACCTTC. The complete variable domain, with remaining parts taken from reference TRBV11-2 and TRBJ1-2, reads EAGVAQSPRYKIIEKRQSVAFWCNPISGHATLYWYQQILGQGPKLLIQFQNNGVVDDSQLPKDRFSAERLKGVDSTLKIQPAKLEDSAVYLCASSLGIGYGYGYTFGSGTRLTVV.

The chain recombines TRBV6-6 with TRBJ2-6; TRBD1 matches at 12 bases. J gave up 16 bases and V 2 bases, and 6 bases lay outside the gene matches. The V gene's germline CDR1 is MNHNY and CDR2 SVGAGI (reference sequence). CDR3 length: 14 amino acids. CDR3 region: CASSYDGTGGDLTF. The CDR3 nucleotides are TGTGCCAGCAGTTACGACGGGACAGGGGGCGATCTGACTTTC.

In its sample, this clone was seen once. This rearrangement joins TRBV7-9 to TRBJ2-5; 11 bases map to TRBD1. CDR3 length: 15 residues. The V segment lost 4 bases and the J segment 5 bases; nucleotides outside the gene matches: 6. Germline V gene sequence: CDR1 SEHNR, CDR2 FQNEAQ (reference sequence). Here the CDR3 DNA reads TGTGCCAGCAGCTCCGGACAGGGGGCGGGTGAGACCCAGTACTTC. This gives the protein CASSSGQGAGETQYF.

The gene calls are TRBV25-1 and TRBJ2-1; 12 nucleotides line up with TRBD1. CDR1 is MGHDK, CDR2 SYGVNS, per germline. Germline trimming cut 5 bases from V and 8 bases from J; bases unmatched to any gene: 4. This CDR3 spans 14 amino acids. The CDR3 nucleotides read TGTGCCAGCAGTCTAGGGACAGGGGGCTATGAGCAGTTCTTC. Protein product: CASSLGTGGYEQFF.

The V call is TRBV24-1, the J call TRBJ1-5, with 9 bases matching TRBD1. Per germline, CDR1 KGHDR and CDR2 SFDVKD. This CDR3 region has 15 residues. With V trimmed by 9 bases and J by 2 bases, 7 bases remained unmatched. The CDR3 coding sequence is TGTGCCACCGTACAGGGGGCAGTTGGCAATCAGCCCCAGCATTTT. The encoded protein is CATVQGAVGNQPQHF.

The chain carries TRBV5-1 and TRBJ1-4, with 8 bases that match TRBD1. CDR1 is SGHRS and CDR2 is YFSETQ in the germline V gene. J was trimmed by 8 bases and V by 4 bases; bases with no gene match: 10. The CDR3 is 15 amino acids. The CDR3 coding sequence is TGCGCCAGCAGCCCCCTACAGGGGGGAGGGGAAAAACTGTTTTTT. Encoded protein: CASSPLQGGGEKLFF.

This clone was detected once. V and J are TRBV6-5 and TRBJ1-6; maybe TRBD1 (6 bases). The V gene's germline CDR1 is MNHEY and CDR2 SVGAGI. The CDR3 consists of 16 residues. Trimming cost V 0 bases and J 9 bases, with 15 bases left between them. The CDR3 sequence: CASSYSPGASGSPLHF. The CDR3 DNA is TGTGCCAGCAGTTACTCCCCAGGGGCCAGCGGTTCACCCCTCCACTTT.

The V gene is TRBV6-5, the J gene TRBJ1-5; tentative D call: TRBD1 (5 bases). This CDR3 spans 15 amino acids. Germline V gene lookup returns CDR1 MNHEY and CDR2 SVGAGI. Trimming shortened V by 2 bases and J by 6 bases, and 14 bases separated the two germline ends. The CDR3 reads CASSYRGELGQPQHF. DNA for the CDR3: TGTGCCAGCAGTTACCGGGGGGAACTGGGTCAGCCCCAGCATTTT.

This clone showed up just once. This chain joins TRBV9 and TRBJ1-1, with D hard to call. V lost 0 bases, J lost 2 bases, and 11 bases lay in between. The germline V gene encodes CDR1 SGDLS and CDR2 YYNGEE. The CDR3 is 15 residues long. The CDR3 protein is CASSVVSVPNTEAFF. CDR3 in DNA: TGTGCCAGCAGCGTAGTTTCAGTACCTAACACTGAAGCTTTCTTT.